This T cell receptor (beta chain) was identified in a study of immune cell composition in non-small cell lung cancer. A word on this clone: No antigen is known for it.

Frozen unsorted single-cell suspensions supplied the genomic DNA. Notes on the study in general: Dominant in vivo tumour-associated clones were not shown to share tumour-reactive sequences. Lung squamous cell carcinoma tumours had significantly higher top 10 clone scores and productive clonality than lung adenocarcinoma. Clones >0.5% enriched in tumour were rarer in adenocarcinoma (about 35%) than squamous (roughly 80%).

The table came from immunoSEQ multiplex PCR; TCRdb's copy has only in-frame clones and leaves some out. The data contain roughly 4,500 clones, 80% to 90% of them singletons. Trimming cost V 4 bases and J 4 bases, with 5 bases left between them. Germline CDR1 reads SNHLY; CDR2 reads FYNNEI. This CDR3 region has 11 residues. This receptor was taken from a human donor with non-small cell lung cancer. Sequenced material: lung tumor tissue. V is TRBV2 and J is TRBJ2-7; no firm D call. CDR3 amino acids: CASSVVYEQYF. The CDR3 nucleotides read TGTGCCAGCAGTGTCGTTTACGAGCAGTACTTC.